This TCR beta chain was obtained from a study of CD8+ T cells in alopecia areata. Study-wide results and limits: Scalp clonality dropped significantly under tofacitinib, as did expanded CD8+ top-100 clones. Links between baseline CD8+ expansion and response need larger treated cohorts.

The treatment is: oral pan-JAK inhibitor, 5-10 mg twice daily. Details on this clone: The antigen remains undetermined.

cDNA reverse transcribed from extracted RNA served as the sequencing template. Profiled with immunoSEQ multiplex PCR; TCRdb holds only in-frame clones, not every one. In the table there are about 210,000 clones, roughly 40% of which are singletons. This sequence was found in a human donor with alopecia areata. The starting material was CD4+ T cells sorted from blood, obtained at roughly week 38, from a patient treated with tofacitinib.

The CDR3: CASSRDWGREQYF. The CDR3 nucleotides are TGTGCCAGCAGCCGGGACTGGGGTAGGGAGCAGTACTTC. The chain has TRBV6-5 and TRBJ2-7; weak D call: TRBD2 (6 bases). Per the germline V gene, CDR1 is MNHEY and CDR2 is SVGAGI. CDR3 length equals 13 residues. Trimming shortened V by 6 bases and J by 7 bases, and 16 bases separated the two germline ends.